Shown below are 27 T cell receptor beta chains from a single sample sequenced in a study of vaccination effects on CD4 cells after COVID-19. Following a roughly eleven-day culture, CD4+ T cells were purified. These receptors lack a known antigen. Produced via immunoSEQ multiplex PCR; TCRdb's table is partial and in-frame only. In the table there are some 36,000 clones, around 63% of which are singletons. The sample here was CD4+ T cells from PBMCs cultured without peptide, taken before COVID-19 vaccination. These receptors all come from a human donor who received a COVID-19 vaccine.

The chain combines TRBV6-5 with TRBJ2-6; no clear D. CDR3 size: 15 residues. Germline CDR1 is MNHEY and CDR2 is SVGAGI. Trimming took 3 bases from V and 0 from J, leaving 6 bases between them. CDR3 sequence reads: CASSYDGSGANVLTF. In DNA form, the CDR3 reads TGTGCCAGCAGTTATGACGGCTCTGGGGCCAACGTCCTGACTTTC.

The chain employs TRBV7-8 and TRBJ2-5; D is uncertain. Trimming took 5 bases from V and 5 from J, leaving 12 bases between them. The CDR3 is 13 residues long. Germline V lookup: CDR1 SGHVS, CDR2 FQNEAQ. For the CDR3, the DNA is TGTGCCAGCAGCCCAAGGGTCGCCGAGACCCAGTACTTC. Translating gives CASSPRVAETQYF.

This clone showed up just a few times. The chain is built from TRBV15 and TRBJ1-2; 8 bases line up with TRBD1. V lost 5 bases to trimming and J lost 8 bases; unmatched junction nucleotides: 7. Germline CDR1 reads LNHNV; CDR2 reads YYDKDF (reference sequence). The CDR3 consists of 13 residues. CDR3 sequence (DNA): TGTGCCACCAGCTCCGGACAGGGCGGAGGCTACACCTTC. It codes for CATSSGQGGGYTF. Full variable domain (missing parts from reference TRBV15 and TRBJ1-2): DAMVIQNPRYQVTQFGKPVTLSCSQTLNHNVMYWYQQKSSQAPKLLFHYYDKDFNNEADTPDNFQSRRPNTSFCFLDIRSPGLGDTAMYLCATSSGQGGGYTFGSGTRLTVV.

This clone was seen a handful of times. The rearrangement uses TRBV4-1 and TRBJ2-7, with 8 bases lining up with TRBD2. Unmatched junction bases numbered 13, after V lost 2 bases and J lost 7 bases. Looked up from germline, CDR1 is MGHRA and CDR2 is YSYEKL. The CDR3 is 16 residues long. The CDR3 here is CASSQFRERESGEQYF. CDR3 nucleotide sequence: TGCGCCAGCAGCCAATTCCGTGAGCGGGAGTCTGGGGAGCAGTACTTC.

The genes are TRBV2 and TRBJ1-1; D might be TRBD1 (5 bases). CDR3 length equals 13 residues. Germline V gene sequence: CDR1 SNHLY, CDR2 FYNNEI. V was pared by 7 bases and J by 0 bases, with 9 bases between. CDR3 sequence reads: CASNPTVNTEAFF. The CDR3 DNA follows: TGTGCCAGCAACCCGACAGTGAACACTGAAGCTTTCTTT.

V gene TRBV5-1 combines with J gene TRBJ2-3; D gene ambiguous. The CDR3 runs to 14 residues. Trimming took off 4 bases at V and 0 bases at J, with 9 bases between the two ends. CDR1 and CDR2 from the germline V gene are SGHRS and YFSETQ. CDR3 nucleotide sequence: TGCGCCAGCAGCCCAGACGGGAGCACAGATACGCAGTATTTT. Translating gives CASSPDGSTDTQYF.

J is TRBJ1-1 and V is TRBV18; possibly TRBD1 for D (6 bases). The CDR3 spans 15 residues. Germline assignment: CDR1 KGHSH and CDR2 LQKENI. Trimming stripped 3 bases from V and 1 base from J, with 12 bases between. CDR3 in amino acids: CASSPRTVTNTEAFF. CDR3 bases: TGTGCCAGCTCACCGAGGACAGTGACGAACACTGAAGCTTTCTTT.

Here the CDR3 reads CASNQANFYEQYF. In DNA, the CDR3 is TGTGCCAGCAATCAGGCGAATTTCTACGAGCAGTACTTC. The rearrangement joins TRBV2 to TRBJ2-7; D not resolved. CDR1 and CDR2 from the germline V gene are SNHLY and FYNNEI. This CDR3 has 13 amino acids. The V and J ends lost 7 bases and 3 bases respectively, with 13 bases between them.

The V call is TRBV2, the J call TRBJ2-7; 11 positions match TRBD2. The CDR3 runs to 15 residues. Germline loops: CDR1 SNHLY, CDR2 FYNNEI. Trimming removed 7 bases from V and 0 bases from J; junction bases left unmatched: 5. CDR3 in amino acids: CASTGLAGFSYEQYF. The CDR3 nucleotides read TGTGCCAGCACCGGACTAGCGGGTTTCTCCTACGAGCAGTACTTC.

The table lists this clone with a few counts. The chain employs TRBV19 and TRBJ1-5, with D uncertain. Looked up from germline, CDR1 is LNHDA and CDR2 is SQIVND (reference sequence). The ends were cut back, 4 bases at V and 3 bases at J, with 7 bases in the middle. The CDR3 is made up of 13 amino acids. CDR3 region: CASSRNINQPQHF. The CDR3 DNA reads TGTGCCAGTAGTAGGAATATCAATCAGCCCCAGCATTTT.

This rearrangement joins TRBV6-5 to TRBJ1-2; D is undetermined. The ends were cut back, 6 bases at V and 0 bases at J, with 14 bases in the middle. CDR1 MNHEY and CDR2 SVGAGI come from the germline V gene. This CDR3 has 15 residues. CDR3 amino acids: CASRVNTGANYGYTF. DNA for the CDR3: TGTGCCAGCAGAGTGAATACGGGAGCTAACTATGGCTACACCTTC.

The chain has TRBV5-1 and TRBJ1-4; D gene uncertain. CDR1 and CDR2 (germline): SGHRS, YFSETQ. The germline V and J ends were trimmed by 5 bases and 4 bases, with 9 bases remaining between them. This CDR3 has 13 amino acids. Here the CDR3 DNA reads TGCGCCAGCAGGGACCGACATAATGAAAAACTGTTTTTT. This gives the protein CASRDRHNEKLFF.

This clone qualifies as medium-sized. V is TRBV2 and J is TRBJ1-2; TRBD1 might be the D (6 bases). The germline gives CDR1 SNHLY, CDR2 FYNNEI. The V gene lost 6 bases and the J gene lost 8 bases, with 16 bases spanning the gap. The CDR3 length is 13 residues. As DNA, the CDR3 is TGTGCCAGCAGCTCCAACAGGGCACTGGGCTACACCTTC. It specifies CASSSNRALGYTF.

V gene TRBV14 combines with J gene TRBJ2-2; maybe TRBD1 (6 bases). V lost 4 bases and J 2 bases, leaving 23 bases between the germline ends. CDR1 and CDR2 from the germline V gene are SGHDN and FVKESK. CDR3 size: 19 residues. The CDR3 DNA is TGTGCCAGCAGCCCCCCCTCGGGCTGGGGGCGCCAAAACACCGGGGAGCTGTTTTTT. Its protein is CASSPPSGWGRQNTGELFF. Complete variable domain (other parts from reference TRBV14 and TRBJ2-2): EAGVTQFPSHSVIEKGQTVTLRCDPISGHDNLYWYRRVMGKEIKFLLHFVKESKQDESGMPNNRFLAERTGGTYSTLKVQPAELEDSGVYFCASSPPSGWGRQNTGELFFGEGSRLTVL.

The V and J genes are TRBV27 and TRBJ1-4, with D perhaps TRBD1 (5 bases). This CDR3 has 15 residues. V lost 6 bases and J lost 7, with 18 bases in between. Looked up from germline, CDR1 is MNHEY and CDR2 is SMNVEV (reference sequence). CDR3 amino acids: CASSQTHGATEKLFF. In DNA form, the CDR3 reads TGTGCCAGCAGCCAAACCCATGGGGCGACTGAAAAACTGTTTTTT.

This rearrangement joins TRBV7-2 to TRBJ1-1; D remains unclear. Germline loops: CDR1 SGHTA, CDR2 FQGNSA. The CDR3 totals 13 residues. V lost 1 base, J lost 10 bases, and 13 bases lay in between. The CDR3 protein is CASSLERVVRAFF. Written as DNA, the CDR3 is TGTGCCAGCAGCTTAGAACGGGTCGTGAGAGCTTTCTTT. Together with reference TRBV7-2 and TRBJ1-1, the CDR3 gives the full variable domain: GAGVSQSPSNKVTEKGKDVELRCDPISGHTALYWYRQSLGQGLEFLIYFQGNSAPDKSGLPSDRFSAERTGGSVSTLTIQRTQQEDSAVYLCASSLERVVRAFFGQGTRLTVV.

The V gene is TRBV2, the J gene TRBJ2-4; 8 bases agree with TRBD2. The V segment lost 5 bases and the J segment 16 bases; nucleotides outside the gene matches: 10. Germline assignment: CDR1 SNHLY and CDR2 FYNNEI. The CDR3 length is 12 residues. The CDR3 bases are TGTGCCAGCAGTACCGGGACTAGACATAGTTACTTC. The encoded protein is CASSTGTRHSYF.

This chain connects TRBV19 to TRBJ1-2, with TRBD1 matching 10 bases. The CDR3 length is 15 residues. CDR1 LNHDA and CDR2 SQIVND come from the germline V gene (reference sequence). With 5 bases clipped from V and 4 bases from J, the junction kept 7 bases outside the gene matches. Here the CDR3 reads CASSAGDRGSYGYTF. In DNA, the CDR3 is TGTGCCAGTAGTGCCGGGGACAGGGGAAGCTATGGCTACACCTTC.

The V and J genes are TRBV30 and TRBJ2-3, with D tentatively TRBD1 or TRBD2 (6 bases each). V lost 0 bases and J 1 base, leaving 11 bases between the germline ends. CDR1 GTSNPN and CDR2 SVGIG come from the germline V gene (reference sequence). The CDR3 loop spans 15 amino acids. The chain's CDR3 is CAWSVRGRGTDTQYF. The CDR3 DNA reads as TGTGCCTGGAGTGTCCGGGGGCGGGGCACAGATACGCAGTATTTT.

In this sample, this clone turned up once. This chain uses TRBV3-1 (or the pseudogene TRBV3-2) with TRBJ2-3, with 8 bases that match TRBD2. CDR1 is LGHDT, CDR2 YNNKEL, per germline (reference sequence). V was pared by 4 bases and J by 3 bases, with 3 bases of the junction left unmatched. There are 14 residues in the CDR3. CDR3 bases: TGTGCCAGCAGCCGTCGGGGGGGAACAGATACGCAGTATTTT. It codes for CASSRRGGTDTQYF.

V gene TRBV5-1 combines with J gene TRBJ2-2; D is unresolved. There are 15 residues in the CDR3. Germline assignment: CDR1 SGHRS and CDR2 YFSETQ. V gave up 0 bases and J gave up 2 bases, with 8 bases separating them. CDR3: CASSLGRSNTGELFF. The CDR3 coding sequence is TGCGCCAGCAGCTTGGGGCGTTCTAACACCGGGGAGCTGTTTTTT.

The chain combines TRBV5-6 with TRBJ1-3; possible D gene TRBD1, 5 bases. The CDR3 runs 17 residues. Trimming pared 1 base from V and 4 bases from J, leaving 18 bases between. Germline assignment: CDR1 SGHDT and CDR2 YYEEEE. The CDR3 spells CASSLSPGPAGGNTIYF. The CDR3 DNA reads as TGTGCCAGCAGCTTGTCTCCGGGACCCGCGGGGGGAAACACCATATATTTT.

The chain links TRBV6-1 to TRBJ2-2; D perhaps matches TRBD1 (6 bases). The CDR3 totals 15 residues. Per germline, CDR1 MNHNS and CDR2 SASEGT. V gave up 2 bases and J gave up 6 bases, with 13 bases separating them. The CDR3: CASSEMGALPGELFF. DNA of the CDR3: TGTGCCAGCAGTGAAATGGGGGCGCTCCCCGGGGAGCTGTTTTTT.

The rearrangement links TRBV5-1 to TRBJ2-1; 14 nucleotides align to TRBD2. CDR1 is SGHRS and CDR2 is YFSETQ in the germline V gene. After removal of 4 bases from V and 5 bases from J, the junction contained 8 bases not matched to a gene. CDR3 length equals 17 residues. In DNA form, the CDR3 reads TGCGCCAGCAGCCCGGGACTAGCGGGAGAGCTTGACAATGAGCAGTTCTTC. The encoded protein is CASSPGLAGELDNEQFF.

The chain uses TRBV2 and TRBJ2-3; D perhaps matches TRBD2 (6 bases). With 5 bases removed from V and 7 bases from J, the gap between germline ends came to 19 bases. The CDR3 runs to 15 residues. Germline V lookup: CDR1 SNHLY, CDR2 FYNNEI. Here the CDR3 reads CASSRWGDQVYTQYF. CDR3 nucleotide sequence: TGTGCCAGCAGTAGGTGGGGGGATCAAGTCTATACGCAGTATTTT.

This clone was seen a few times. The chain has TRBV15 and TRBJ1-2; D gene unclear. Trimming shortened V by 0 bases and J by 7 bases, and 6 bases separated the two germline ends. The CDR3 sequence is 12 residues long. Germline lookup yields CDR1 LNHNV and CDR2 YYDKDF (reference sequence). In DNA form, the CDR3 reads TGTGCCACCAGCAGAGATGGGGTTGGCTACACCTTC. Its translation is CATSRDGVGYTF.

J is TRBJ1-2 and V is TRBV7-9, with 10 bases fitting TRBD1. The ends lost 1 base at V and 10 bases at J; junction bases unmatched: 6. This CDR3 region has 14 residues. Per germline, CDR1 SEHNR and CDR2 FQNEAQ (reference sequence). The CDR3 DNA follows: TGTGCCAGCAGCTTAGTCGGGACAGGGGTGGACTACACCTTC. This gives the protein CASSLVGTGVDYTF. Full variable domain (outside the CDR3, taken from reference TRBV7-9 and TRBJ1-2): DTGVSQNPRHKITKRGQNVTFRCDPISEHNRLYWYRQTLGQGPEFLTYFQNEAQLEKSRLLSDRFSAERPKGSFSTLEIQRTEQGDSAMYLCASSLVGTGVDYTFGSGTRLTVV.